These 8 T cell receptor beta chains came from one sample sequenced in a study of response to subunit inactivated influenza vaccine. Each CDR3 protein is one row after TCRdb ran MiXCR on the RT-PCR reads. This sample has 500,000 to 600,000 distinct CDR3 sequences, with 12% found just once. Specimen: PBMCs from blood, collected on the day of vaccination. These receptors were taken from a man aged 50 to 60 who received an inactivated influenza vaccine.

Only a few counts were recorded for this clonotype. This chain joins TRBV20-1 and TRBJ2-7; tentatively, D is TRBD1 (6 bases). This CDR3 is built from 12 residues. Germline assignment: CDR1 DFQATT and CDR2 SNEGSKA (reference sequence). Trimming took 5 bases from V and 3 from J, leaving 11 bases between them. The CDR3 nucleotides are TGCAGTGCTCCCATGGACAGCTACGAGCAGTACTTC. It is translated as CSAPMDSYEQYF.

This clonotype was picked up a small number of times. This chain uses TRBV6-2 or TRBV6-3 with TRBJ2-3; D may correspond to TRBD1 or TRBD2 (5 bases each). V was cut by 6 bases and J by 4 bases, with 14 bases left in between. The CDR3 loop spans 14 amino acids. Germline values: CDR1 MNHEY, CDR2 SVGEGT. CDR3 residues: CASSTGHGADTQYF. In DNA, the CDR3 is TGTGCCAGCAGCACGGGGCATGGGGCAGATACGCAGTATTTT.

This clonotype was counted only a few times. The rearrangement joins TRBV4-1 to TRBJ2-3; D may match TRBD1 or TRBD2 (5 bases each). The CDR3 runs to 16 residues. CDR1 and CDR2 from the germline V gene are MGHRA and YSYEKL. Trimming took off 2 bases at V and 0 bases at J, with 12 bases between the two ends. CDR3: CASSQFWDGSTDTQYF. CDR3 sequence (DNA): TGCGCCAGCAGCCAATTCTGGGACGGTAGCACAGATACGCAGTATTTT.

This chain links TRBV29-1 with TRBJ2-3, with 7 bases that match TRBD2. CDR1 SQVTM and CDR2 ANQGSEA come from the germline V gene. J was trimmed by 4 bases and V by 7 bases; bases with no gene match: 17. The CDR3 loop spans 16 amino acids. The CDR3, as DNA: TGCAGCGCCGCAGTAATTACGGGGGGAATGCCAGATACGCAGTATTTT. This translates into CSAAVITGGMPDTQYF.

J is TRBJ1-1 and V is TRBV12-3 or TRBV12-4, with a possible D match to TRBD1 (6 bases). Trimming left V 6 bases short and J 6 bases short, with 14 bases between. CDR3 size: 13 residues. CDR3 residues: CASRLRGGAEAFF. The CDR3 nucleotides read TGTGCCAGCAGGCTTAGGGGGGGCGCTGAAGCTTTCTTT.

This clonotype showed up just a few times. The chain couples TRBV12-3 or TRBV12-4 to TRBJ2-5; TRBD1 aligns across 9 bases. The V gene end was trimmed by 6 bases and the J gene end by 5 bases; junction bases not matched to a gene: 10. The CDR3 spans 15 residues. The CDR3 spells CASSQSQGAQETQYF. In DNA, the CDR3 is TGTGCCAGCAGCCAGTCACAGGGGGCGCAGGAGACCCAGTACTTC.

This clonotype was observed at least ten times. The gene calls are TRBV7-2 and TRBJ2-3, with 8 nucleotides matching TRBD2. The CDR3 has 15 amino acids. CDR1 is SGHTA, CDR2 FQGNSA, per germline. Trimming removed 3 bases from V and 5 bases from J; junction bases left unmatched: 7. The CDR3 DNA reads TGTGCCAGCAGCTTTAACGGGGGGGCCATAGATACGCAGTATTTT. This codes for CASSFNGGAIDTQYF.

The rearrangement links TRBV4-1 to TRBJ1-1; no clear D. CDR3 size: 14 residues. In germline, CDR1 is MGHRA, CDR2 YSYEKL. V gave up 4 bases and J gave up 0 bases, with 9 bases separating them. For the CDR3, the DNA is TGCGCCAGCAGCCCGAGAAGCATGAACACTGAAGCTTTCTTT. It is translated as CASSPRSMNTEAFF.